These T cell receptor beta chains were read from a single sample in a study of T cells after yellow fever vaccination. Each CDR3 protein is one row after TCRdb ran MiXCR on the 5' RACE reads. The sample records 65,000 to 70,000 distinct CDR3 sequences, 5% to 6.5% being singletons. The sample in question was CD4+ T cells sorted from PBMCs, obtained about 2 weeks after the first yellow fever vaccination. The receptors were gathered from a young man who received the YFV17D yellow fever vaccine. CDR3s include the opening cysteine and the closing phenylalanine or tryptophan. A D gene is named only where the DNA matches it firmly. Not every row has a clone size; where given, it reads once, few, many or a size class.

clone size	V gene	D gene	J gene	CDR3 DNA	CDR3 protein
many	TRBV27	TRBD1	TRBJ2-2	TGTGCCAGCAGGGGGGCAGGGGGAAACCCCGGGGAGCTGTTTTTT	CASRGAGGNPGELFF
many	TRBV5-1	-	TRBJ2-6	TGCGCCAGCAGCTTGGCCGCTGATTCTGGGGCCAACGTCCTGACTTTC	CASSLAADSGANVLTF
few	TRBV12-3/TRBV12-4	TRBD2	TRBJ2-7	TGTGCCAGCAGCTTACTAGCGGGGGCCTATAACGAGCAGTACTTC	CASSLLAGAYNEQYF
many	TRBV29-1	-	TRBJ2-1	TGCAGCGTCCCAAGCGCTAGGTGGAATGAGCAGTTCTTC	CSVPSARWNEQFF
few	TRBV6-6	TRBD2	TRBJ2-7	TGTGCCAGCTGGCGGGAGGGCCCCTACGAGCAGTACTTC	CASWREGPYEQYF
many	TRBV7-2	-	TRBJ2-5	TGTGCCAGCAGCGCAGGGTCACTACAAGAGACCCAGTACTTC	CASSAGSLQETQYF
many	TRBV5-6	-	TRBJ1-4	TGTGCCAGCAGCTTGAAAGGGGCAGGGAATGAAAAACTGTTTTTT	CASSLKGAGNEKLFF
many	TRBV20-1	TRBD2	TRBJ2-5	TGCAGTGCGCGAAGACTAGCGGGGGACCAAGAGACCCAGTACTTC	CSARRLAGDQETQYF
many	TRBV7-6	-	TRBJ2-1	TGTGCCAGCAGCCGAGCACAGAGCTCCTACAATGAGCAGTTCTTC	CASSRAQSSYNEQFF
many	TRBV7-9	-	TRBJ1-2	TGTGCCAGCAGCCCCATTTGGGGGGGCAGTCATGGCTACACCTTC	CASSPIWGGSHGYTF
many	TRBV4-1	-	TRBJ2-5	TGCGCCAGCAGCCAAGCTAGCCAGACCCAGTACTTC	CASSQASQTQYF
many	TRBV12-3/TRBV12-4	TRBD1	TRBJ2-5	TGTGCCAGCAGTTGGGGACAGCAAGAGACCCAGTACTTC	CASSWGQQETQYF
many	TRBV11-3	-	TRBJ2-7	TGTGCCAGCAGCTTCGGGCAGGCCTACGAGCAGTACTTC	CASSFGQAYEQYF
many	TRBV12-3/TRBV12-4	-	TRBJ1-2	TGTGCCAGCAGTTTAGGTCCCCGGGGGTATGGCTACACCTTC	CASSLGPRGYGYTF
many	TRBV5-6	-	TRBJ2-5	TGTGCCAGCAGCTCCCGGGACTGGGGACAAGAGACCCAGTACTTC	CASSSRDWGQETQYF
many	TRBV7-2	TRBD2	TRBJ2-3	TGTGCCAGCACCTCTGAGCGGGGGGGCCGAGATACGCAGTATTTT	CASTSERGGRDTQYF
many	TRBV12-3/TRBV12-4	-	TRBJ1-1	TGTGCCAGCAGTTTTCAGGGCATGGACACTGAAGCTTTCTTT	CASSFQGMDTEAFF
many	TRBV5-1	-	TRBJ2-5	TGCGCCAGCAGCTTGGACCTCTTCGGGACCCAGTACTTC	CASSLDLFGTQYF
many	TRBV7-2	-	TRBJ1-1	TGTGCCAGCAGCCCAGGTGCAGCGAACACTGAAGCTTTCTTT	CASSPGAANTEAFF
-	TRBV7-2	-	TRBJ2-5	TGTACCAGCAGCTTAGCGGGAGAAGAGACCCAGTACTTC	CTSSLAGEETQYF
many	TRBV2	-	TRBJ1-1	TGTGCCAGCAATCGAAGCTTAAGGGAATCGAACACTGAAGCTTTCTTT	CASNRSLRESNTEAFF
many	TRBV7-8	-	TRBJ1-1	TGTGCCAGCAGCTTAGACCAGGGGTACACTGAAGCTTTCTTT	CASSLDQGYTEAFF
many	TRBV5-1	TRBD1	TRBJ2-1	TGCGCCAGCAGCTTGGGGGACAGCTACAATGAGCAGTTCTTC	CASSLGDSYNEQFF
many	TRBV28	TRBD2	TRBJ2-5	TGTGCCAGCAGACGAGGGACTAGCGGGGGGCGAGAGACCCAGTACTTC	CASRRGTSGGRETQYF
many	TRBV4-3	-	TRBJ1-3	TGCGCCAGCAGCCCCTGGGACCGTGGAAACACCATATATTTT	CASSPWDRGNTIYF
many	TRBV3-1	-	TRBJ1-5	TGTGCCAGCAGCCAAGATGGAGGGGCATCGAGCAATCAGCCCCAGCATTTT	CASSQDGGASSNQPQHF
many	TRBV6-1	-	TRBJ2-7	TGTGCCAGCGGGAGACAGGGAGGATACGAGCAGTACTTC	CASGRQGGYEQYF
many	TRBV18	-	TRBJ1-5	TGTGCCAGCTCACTCTATGATATGGGGGCGAGCAATCAGCCCCAGCATTTT	CASSLYDMGASNQPQHF
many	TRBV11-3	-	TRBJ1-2	TGTGCCAGCAGCTTAGCAACAGGAACGGGCTACACCTTC	CASSLATGTGYTF
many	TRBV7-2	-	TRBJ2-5	TGTGCCAGCAGCCCCCCGGGGGGCCGGGAGACCCAGTACTTC	CASSPPGGRETQYF
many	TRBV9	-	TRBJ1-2	TGTGCCAGCAGCACCGGGGTCCCCCGCGGAGGCTACACCTTC	CASSTGVPRGGYTF
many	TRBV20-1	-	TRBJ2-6	TGCAGTGCTAGCGGCTCTGGGGCCAACGTCCTGACTTTC	CSASGSGANVLTF
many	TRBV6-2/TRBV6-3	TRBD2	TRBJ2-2	TGTGCCATCGGCGGGGGGTTACCAAACACCGGGGAGCTGTTTTTT	CAIGGGLPNTGELFF
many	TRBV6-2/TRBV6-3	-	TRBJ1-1	TGTGCCAGCAGCCACCGGACTACTGAAGCTTTCTTT	CASSHRTTEAFF
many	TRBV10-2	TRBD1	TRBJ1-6	TGCGCCAGCAGCCCGGACAGGTCCCCTTATTCACCCCTCCACTTT	CASSPDRSPYSPLHF
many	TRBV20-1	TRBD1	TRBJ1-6	TGCAGTGCTAGAGATTATCAGGGGGCCTATTCACCCCTCCACTTT	CSARDYQGAYSPLHF
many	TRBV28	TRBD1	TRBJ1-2	TGTGCCAGCAGTTCCCCGACAGGGGCCAGCGGCTACACCTTC	CASSSPTGASGYTF
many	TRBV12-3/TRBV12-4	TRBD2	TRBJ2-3	TGTGTCAACGAGCGGGGGCCAGCAGATACGCAGTATTTT	CVNERGPADTQYF
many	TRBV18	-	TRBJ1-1	TGTGCCAGCTCACTTGGACGGAACACTGAAGCTTTCTTT	CASSLGRNTEAFF
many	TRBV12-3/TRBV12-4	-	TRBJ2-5	TGTGCCAGCAGTTTAATTGGGGAGACCCAGTACTTC	CASSLIGETQYF
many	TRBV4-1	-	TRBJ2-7	TGCGCCAGCAGCCAAGGTCAGGGGGGTACCTACGAGCAGTACTTC	CASSQGQGGTYEQYF
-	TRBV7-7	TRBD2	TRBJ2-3	TGTGCCAGCAGCCCACTAGCGGGGACAGATACGCAGTATTTT	CASSPLAGTDTQYF
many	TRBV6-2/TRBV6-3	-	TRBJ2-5	TGTGCCAGCAGTTACAATGGTAGAGAGGAGACCCAGTACTTC	CASSYNGREETQYF
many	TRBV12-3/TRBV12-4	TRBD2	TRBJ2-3	TGTGCCAGCAGCCTAGGGACTAGCGGACTAAGCACAGATACGCAGTATTTT	CASSLGTSGLSTDTQYF